The 8 T cell receptor beta chains in this list originate from one sample, sequenced in a study of shared clonotypes between healthy human individuals. The repertoire was sequenced with immunoSEQ multiplex PCR; TCRdb's copy has only in-frame clones and lacks some. Seen here are 400,000 to 600,000 clones, around 96% observed once, and the top ten hold about 0.06%. The source material was naive CD4+ T cells sorted from blood. Sample subset: CD45RA+ positively selected. The receptor source for this set is a woman in her twenties or thirties in good health.

The V gene is TRBV28, the J gene TRBJ2-1, with 9 positions matching TRBD2. The germline gives CDR1 MDHEN, CDR2 SYDVKM. Trimming at V came to 3 bases and at J to 7 bases, leaving 7 bases not matched to a gene. The CDR3 length is 15 residues. The CDR3 spells CASSFAGGPGNEQFF. CDR3 nucleotide sequence: TGTGCCAGCAGTTTCGCGGGAGGGCCGGGGAATGAGCAGTTCTTC.

Details on this clone: This sample includes further DNA sequences coding for the same CDR3. The V call is TRBV11-2, the J call TRBJ1-2, with 7 nucleotides matching TRBD1. The CDR3 has 13 residues. CDR1 and CDR2 (germline): SGHAT, FQNNGV. V lost 5 bases and J lost 2; bases outside the gene matches: 2. The CDR3 reads CASSRDSNYGYTF. For the CDR3, the DNA is TGTGCCAGCAGCCGGGACAGCAACTATGGCTACACCTTC.

The V gene is TRBV19, the J gene TRBJ2-7; D remains unclear. Germline CDR1 LNHDA, CDR2 SQIVND (reference sequence). This CDR3 contains 14 residues. V lost 2 bases to trimming and J lost 2 bases, with 10 bases between them. This CDR3 is CASSITDLAYEQYF. The DNA for the CDR3 is TGTGCCAGTAGTATAACCGACTTAGCCTACGAGCAGTACTTC.

This sequence joins TRBV27 and TRBJ2-2; a possible D gene is TRBD1 (5 bases). This CDR3 has 13 residues. CDR1 is MNHEY and CDR2 is SMNVEV in the germline V gene (reference sequence). Trimming pared 3 bases from V and 6 bases from J, leaving 8 bases between. The CDR3 nucleotides read TGTGCCAGCAGTTTCATAGGGGCCGGGGAGCTGTTTTTT. Translating it yields CASSFIGAGELFF.

The chain has TRBV7-8 and TRBJ2-7, with 12 bases that match TRBD2. Germline V gene lookup returns CDR1 SGHVS and CDR2 FQNEAQ. The CDR3 runs 15 residues. V shed 5 bases and J 3 bases; nucleotides not matched to a gene: 5. For the CDR3, the DNA is TGTGCCAGCAGCAGCGGACTAGCGGGATACTACGAGCAGTACTTC. Its protein product is CASSSGLAGYYEQYF.

CDR3 nucleotide sequence: TGTGCCATCAGTCCCGGGACTAGCGGGAATGGTTCCTACGAGCAGTACTTC. Translation: CAISPGTSGNGSYEQYF. This chain links TRBV10-3 with TRBJ2-5, with TRBD2 matching over 13 bases. The J call may be wrong; the DNA end is better matched by TRBJ2-7. Germline V lookup: CDR1 ENHRY, CDR2 SYGVKD. This CDR3 is 17 amino acids long.

This chain connects TRBV18 to TRBJ2-5; D might be TRBD2 (5 bases). The germline CDR1 and CDR2 sequences are KGHSH and LQKENI. Trimming shortened V by 2 bases and J by 5 bases, and 12 bases separated the two germline ends. The CDR3 is made up of 14 amino acids. CDR3 in DNA: TGTGCCAGCTCACCAGGACTCCAAGGGGAGACCCAGTACTTC. Translating it yields CASSPGLQGETQYF.

This chain connects TRBV5-1 to TRBJ1-1, with TRBD1 matching 9 bases. Germline loops: CDR1 SGHRS, CDR2 YFSETQ. This CDR3 comprises 16 residues. V lost 0 bases to trimming and J lost 1 base; unmatched junction nucleotides: 4. CDR3 amino acids: CASSLVGTGRNTEAFF. The CDR3 nucleotides read TGCGCCAGCAGCTTGGTGGGGACAGGGCGGAACACTGAAGCTTTCTTT.